The rows below give T cell receptor beta chains drawn from one sample of a study of cytomegalovirus exposure and HLA in healthy donors. Some clones are missing from TCRdb's copy, which holds only in-frame ones; the method was immunoSEQ multiplex PCR. This table lists about 39,000 clones. Material for sequencing was PBMCs. Receptors originate from a woman aged 25-40 years in good health and CMV-seropositive. CDR3s include the opening cysteine and the closing phenylalanine or tryptophan. The D gene is left open where the match is weak. The size entry is marked missing in some rows and otherwise reads once, few, many or a size class.

v_gene,d_gene,abundance,len,j_gene,CDR3aa,CDR3nt
TRBV5-1,NA,NA,17,TRBJ1-3,CASSLRAGDFSGNTIYF,TGCGCCAGCAGCTTGCGAGCAGGTGATTTCTCTGGAAACACCATATATTTT
TRBV28,NA,NA,15,TRBJ2-7,CASSDGSLSSYEQYF,TGTGCCAGCAGCGACGGGTCCCTATCGTCCTACGAGCAGTACTTC
TRBV6-5,NA,NA,15,TRBJ1-6,CASTLSVGSYSPLHF,TGTGCCAGCACCCTATCGGTGGGCAGTTATTCACCCCTCCACTTT
TRBV6-1,NA,NA,15,TRBJ1-1,CASSESWTSNTEAFF,TGTGCCAGCAGTGAATCCTGGACATCTAACACTGAAGCTTTCTTT
TRBV28,NA,NA,15,TRBJ2-1,CASSSNAGQTNEQFF,TGTGCCAGCAGTTCAAACGCCGGACAGACCAATGAGCAGTTCTTC
TRBV18,TRBD1,NA,16,TRBJ1-5,CASSPGQGRSNQPQHF,TGTGCCAGCTCACCCGGACAGGGAAGAAGCAATCAGCCCCAGCATTTT
TRBV29-1,TRBD1,NA,15,TRBJ2-3,CSGRGTAFAHDTQYF,TGCAGCGGCAGAGGGACAGCATTTGCACACGATACGCAGTATTTT
TRBV2,TRBD1,NA,15,TRBJ1-5,CASSLRTGTFQPQHF,TGTGCCAGCAGTCTTCGGACAGGGACCTTTCAGCCCCAGCATTTT
TRBV19,NA,NA,17,TRBJ1-4,CASSIVPPGHSNEKLFF,TGTGCCAGTAGTATAGTTCCCCCGGGACACAGTAATGAAAAACTGTTTTTT
TRBV28,TRBD2,NA,16,TRBJ2-7,CASSLDSTSGAYEQYF,TGTGCCAGCAGTTTAGACTCGACTAGCGGGGCCTACGAGCAGTACTTC
TRBV28,NA,NA,12,TRBJ2-7,CASSLNSYEQYF,TGTGCCAGCAGTTTGAACAGCTACGAGCAGTACTTC
TRBV12-5,NA,NA,14,TRBJ2-2,CASGLGGGTGELFF,TGTGCTAGTGGTTTGGGGGGAGGCACCGGGGAGCTGTTTTTT
TRBV5-1,TRBD1,NA,18,TRBJ1-1,CASSWRQGAPLMNTEAFF,TGCGCCAGCAGCTGGAGACAGGGGGCCCCGCTGATGAACACTGAAGCTTTCTTT
TRBV29-1,NA,NA,16,TRBJ2-1,CSVEPEGPFADNEQFF,TGCAGCGTTGAACCGGAGGGGCCATTTGCCGACAATGAGCAGTTCTTC
TRBV29-1,TRBD2,NA,16,TRBJ2-1,CSVEEISGGATIEQFF,TGCAGCGTTGAAGAGATTAGCGGGGGGGCCACCATTGAGCAGTTCTTC
TRBV7-9,NA,NA,15,TRBJ1-4,CASSLNSGMGEKLFF,TGTGCCAGCAGCTTAAACTCAGGGATGGGCGAAAAACTGTTTTTT
TRBV28,TRBD1,NA,14,TRBJ1-5,CASSLTDRISPQHF,TGTGCCAGCAGTTTAACGGACAGGATCTCGCCCCAGCATTTT
TRBV15,NA,medium-sized,16,TRBJ2-1,CATSGQELSSYNEQFF,TGTGCCACCAGCGGACAAGAGTTGAGCTCCTACAATGAGCAGTTCTTC
TRBV11-3,TRBD1,NA,14,TRBJ1-6,CASSLTGVNSPLHF,TGTGCCAGCAGCTTGACAGGGGTAAATTCACCCCTCCACTTT
TRBV27,TRBD1,NA,17,TRBJ1-3,CASSSHRQGRSGNTIYF,TGTGCCAGCAGTTCACACCGACAGGGACGCTCTGGAAACACCATATATTTT
TRBV19,TRBD2,NA,13,TRBJ2-3,CASSIVRGETQYF,TGTGCCAGTAGTATAGTTCGGGGGGAAACGCAGTATTTT
TRBV7-9,TRBD1,NA,16,TRBJ2-7,CASSPPLGQNAYEQYF,TGTGCCAGCAGCCCACCCCTGGGACAGAACGCCTACGAGCAGTACTTC
TRBV28,TRBD1,NA,13,TRBJ2-7,CASSTLRTGQQYF,TGTGCCAGCAGTACACTCCGGACAGGGCAGCAGTACTTC
TRBV7-4,NA,NA,16,TRBJ2-7,CAIGWIGGDKTYEQYF,TGTGCCATTGGGTGGATCGGCGGGGATAAAACCTACGAGCAGTACTTC
TRBV5-1,TRBD1,NA,14,TRBJ2-7,CASSFGQEIDEQYF,TGCGCCAGCAGCTTTGGACAGGAGATCGACGAGCAGTACTTC
TRBV19,TRBD1,NA,14,TRBJ1-1,CASASTGMNTEAFF,TGTGCCAGCGCCTCGACAGGGATGAACACTGAAGCTTTCTTT
TRBV2,NA,NA,15,TRBJ1-2,CASTPEGGPGYGYTF,TGTGCCAGCACCCCCGAGGGCGGGCCAGGCTATGGCTACACCTTC
TRBV10-2,TRBD2,NA,15,TRBJ2-7,CASSEGSGGSVKQYF,TGCGCCAGCAGTGAGGGAAGCGGGGGGTCTGTGAAGCAGTACTTC
TRBV2,TRBD2,NA,15,TRBJ2-1,CASRRLAGGRDEQFF,TGTGCCAGCAGACGACTAGCGGGGGGGAGGGATGAGCAGTTCTTC
TRBV28,NA,NA,15,TRBJ2-3,CASSLFTSSTDTQYF,TGTGCCAGCAGTTTATTTACTAGCAGCACAGATACGCAGTATTTT
TRBV7-2,NA,NA,16,TRBJ1-3,CASSLLTRSSGNTIYF,TGTGCCAGCAGCCTCCTGACTCGGAGCTCTGGAAACACCATATATTTT
TRBV5-1,TRBD1,NA,16,TRBJ2-2,CASSSGQGYNTGELFF,TGCGCCAGCAGCTCCGGACAGGGTTACAACACCGGGGAGCTGTTTTTT
TRBV5-1,NA,NA,12,TRBJ2-1,CASSSTRGEQFF,TGCGCCAGCAGCTCCACGCGCGGGGAGCAGTTCTTC
TRBV6-1,NA,NA,15,TRBJ1-2,CASSEGARLSYGYTF,TGTGCCAGCAGTGAAGGTGCACGTTTGAGCTATGGCTACACCTTC
TRBV7-9,NA,NA,15,TRBJ1-1,CASSYLPGMNTEAFF,TGTGCCAGCAGCTACCTTCCGGGAATGAACACTGAAGCTTTCTTT
TRBV19,TRBD2,NA,17,TRBJ2-1,CASSITGLAGTYNEQFF,TGTGCCAGTAGTATTACAGGACTAGCGGGGACCTACAATGAGCAGTTCTTC
TRBV6-6,TRBD1,NA,16,TRBJ1-2,CASSYSAQGDNYGYTF,TGTGCCAGCAGTTACTCGGCCCAGGGGGATAACTATGGCTACACCTTC
TRBV18,NA,NA,14,TRBJ2-7,CASSPRRIPHEQYF,TGTGCCAGCTCACCACGGAGGATTCCCCACGAGCAGTACTTC
TRBV6-6,NA,NA,15,TRBJ2-7,CASCTGPQDFHEQYF,TGTGCCAGCTGTACAGGGCCCCAGGATTTCCACGAGCAGTACTTC
TRBV7-2,NA,NA,16,TRBJ2-1,CASSLVADSSYNEQFF,TGTGCCAGCAGCTTAGTGGCAGACAGCTCCTACAATGAGCAGTTCTTC